The rows below give T cell receptor beta chains drawn from one sample of a study of cytomegalovirus exposure and HLA in healthy donors. Repertoires were generated with immunoSEQ multiplex PCR, while TCRdb's copy carries only in-frame clones and drops some. The table shows 200,000 or so clones, with over 75% occurring only once. The sequenced sample consisted of PBMCs. The receptors here all came from a man aged 50 to 59 in good health and CMV-seronegative. Both conserved end residues are part of each CDR3. Each record gives: V gene, clone size, D gene, J gene, CDR3 DNA, CDR3 protein. The D gene is left open where the match is weak. Clone sizes are given selectively: once, few, many, or a class where the clone is expanded.

TRBV27,once,.,TRBJ2-5,TGTGCCAGCTCTGGGGCGTACCAAGAGACCCAGTACTTC,CASSGAYQETQYF
TRBV9,.,.,TRBJ1-1,TGTGCCAGCAGCGTAAGGATGGGGGGAAACACCGAAGCTTTCTTT,CASSVRMGGNTEAFF
TRBV11-2,.,.,TRBJ2-1,TGTGCCAGCAGCTCCTGGGGACAAAACCGCAATGAGCAGTTCTTC,CASSSWGQNRNEQFF
TRBV5-1,.,TRBD1,TRBJ1-4,TGCGCCAGCAGCATGACAGGGTCAACTAATGAAAAACTGTTTTTT,CASSMTGSTNEKLFF
TRBV19,.,.,TRBJ2-3,TGTGCCAGTAGTATACCCCTCACAGATACGCAGTATTTT,CASSIPLTDTQYF
TRBV30,.,.,TRBJ1-2,TGTGCCTGGAGTGGGTATCCGGGTATGGGTGGCTACACCTTC,CAWSGYPGMGGYTF
TRBV4-1,.,.,TRBJ1-5,TGCGCCAGCAGTCAATGGGGCTGGGGGGATCAGCCCCAGCATTTT,CASSQWGWGDQPQHF
TRBV11-3,.,.,TRBJ2-1,TGTGCCAGCAGCTTAAAAGGGGCGCAGTTCTTC,CASSLKGAQFF
TRBV19,.,.,TRBJ1-1,TGTGCCAGTAGGCCCAGGTGGGGAGGCAACACTGAAGCTTTCTTT,CASRPRWGGNTEAFF
TRBV4-3,.,TRBD2,TRBJ2-7,TGCGCCAGCAGCCCCTGGGGGGGGTTGGGGTTTCTAATCTACGAGCAGTACTTC,CASSPWGGLGFLIYEQYF
TRBV18,once,TRBD1,TRBJ1-6,TGTGCCAGCTCACCAGACAGGGGGTCACCCCTCCACTTT,CASSPDRGSPLHF
TRBV7-9,.,.,TRBJ1-2,TGTGCCAGCAGCTCCCCCGAGTTTTACCCGGGAGGGTCCGCCTTC,CASSSPEFYPGGSAF
TRBV7-2,.,.,TRBJ2-7,TGTGCCAGCAGCTCCAATCCCTACGAGCAGTACTTC,CASSSNPYEQYF
TRBV4-3,.,TRBD1,TRBJ1-1,TGCGCCAGCAGCCATTACAGGGGGCTAGATGCTTTCTTT,CASSHYRGLDAFF
TRBV5-1,few,.,TRBJ2-7,TGCGCCAGCAGCTTGGAATTGTACTACGAGCAGTACTTC,CASSLELYYEQYF
TRBV5-1,.,.,TRBJ2-7,TGCGCCAGCAGCTTCACAGGGAGCTCCTACGAGCAGTACTTC,CASSFTGSSYEQYF
TRBV27,.,.,TRBJ2-3,TGTGCCAGCAGTCCCGGCACAGATACGCAGTATTTT,CASSPGTDTQYF
TRBV6-5,once,.,TRBJ1-4,TGTGCCAGCAGTTACTCGCCCGGAGGGGAAAAACTGTTTTTT,CASSYSPGGEKLFF
TRBV7-9,.,TRBD2,TRBJ2-5,TGTGCCAGCAGCTTAGGGACTAGCGGGGATACCCACCAAGAGACCCAGTACTTC,CASSLGTSGDTHQETQYF
TRBV27,.,.,TRBJ2-7,TGTGCCAGCAGTTTAGGGACTTACTCCTACGAGCAGTACTTC,CASSLGTYSYEQYF
TRBV7-2,.,TRBD1,TRBJ1-5,TGTGCCAGCAGCCAACACTCAGGGGGATTGGGGGGCAAGCCCCAGCATTTT,CASSQHSGGLGGKPQHF
TRBV5-1,.,.,TRBJ2-2,TGCGCCAGCCGGAGACGGACGAACACCGGGGAGCTGTTTTTT,CASRRRTNTGELFF
TRBV2,.,TRBD1,TRBJ1-4,TGTGCCAGCAGATCCGGGACAGGGGGAGTATATGAAAAACTGTTTTTT,CASRSGTGGVYEKLFF
TRBV4-3,few,.,TRBJ1-4,TGCGCCAGCAGCCAGGACAGCCGTGATGAAAAACTGTTTTTT,CASSQDSRDEKLFF
TRBV7-9,.,TRBD1,TRBJ1-2,TGTGCCAGCAGCGGGACGGACAGGGGACAGAATAGGAATGGCTACACCTTC,CASSGTDRGQNRNGYTF
TRBV19,.,.,TRBJ1-2,TGTGCCAGTAGTATGGGACTGTACTATGGCTACACCTTC,CASSMGLYYGYTF
TRBV6-5,once,.,TRBJ2-7,TGTGCCAGCGGCTACAGGGACTCCTACGAGCAGTACTTC,CASGYRDSYEQYF
TRBV5-1,.,TRBD1,TRBJ2-2,TGCGCCAGCAGACTCGGGACAGCCACCGGGGAGCTGTTTTTT,CASRLGTATGELFF
TRBV6-5,.,.,TRBJ1-1,TGTGCCAGCAGTCTCAGGGTGGCTAACACTGAAGCTTTCTTT,CASSLRVANTEAFF
TRBV6-5,few,.,TRBJ1-6,TGTGCCAGCACCGCGGGCTCCTATAATTCACCCCTCCACTTT,CASTAGSYNSPLHF
TRBV11-3,.,TRBD1,TRBJ1-3,TGTGCCAGCAGTTTGGACAGGCTGTCCGCCATATATTTT,CASSLDRLSAIYF
TRBV14,once,TRBD1,TRBJ2-1,TGTGCCAGCAGCCAACGGACAGGGAGCTCCTACAATGAGCAGTTCTTC,CASSQRTGSSYNEQFF
TRBV10-2,.,TRBD1,TRBJ1-1,TGCGCCAGCAGTGTTACAGGGGGGAAAAGGAGGAACACTGAAGCTTTCTTT,CASSVTGGKRRNTEAFF
TRBV2,.,TRBD2,TRBJ2-7,TGTGCCAGCAGTGAGTGGAGCGGGGCCCAGTACTTC,CASSEWSGAQYF
TRBV7-2,.,TRBD2,TRBJ2-3,TGTGCCAGCAGCCCCCATAGCGGGGCAAGCACAGATACGCAGTATTTT,CASSPHSGASTDTQYF
TRBV18,.,.,TRBJ2-7,TGTGCCAGCTCTATGGGACTGTCCTCCTACGAGCAGTACTTC,CASSMGLSSYEQYF
TRBV6-1,.,.,TRBJ1-4,TGTGCCAGCAGTCTAGATTCAACTAATGAAAAACTGTTTTTT,CASSLDSTNEKLFF
TRBV19,.,TRBD2,TRBJ2-5,TGTGCCAGTAGAGCTAGCGGGGGGTTTGAGACCCAGTACTTC,CASRASGGFETQYF
TRBV7-9,.,.,TRBJ2-7,TGTGCCAGCAGGGGAACAGGGAGCTACGAGCAGTACTTC,CASRGTGSYEQYF
TRBV4-1,.,TRBD2,TRBJ2-2,TGCGCCAGCAGCCAACGGCTAGCGGGGGGGACCGGGGAGCTGTTTTTT,CASSQRLAGGTGELFF
TRBV2,.,.,TRBJ2-5,TGTGCCAGCAGTGATCTGGGAGGTGCAGAGACCCAGTACTTC,CASSDLGGAETQYF
TRBV15,few,.,TRBJ1-6,TGTGCCACCAGCAGAGGAGGGAAAGATTCACCCCTCCACTTT,CATSRGGKDSPLHF
TRBV4-3,.,.,TRBJ2-7,TGCGCCAGCAGCGGACGATCCGGGACGGGGGCCTACGAGCAGTACTTC,CASSGRSGTGAYEQYF
TRBV7-2,.,TRBD2,TRBJ2-5,TGTGCCAGCAGTCACCCGGGACTAGCCAACCAAGAGACCCAGTACTTC,CASSHPGLANQETQYF
TRBV13,.,.,TRBJ1-1,TGTGCCAGCAGCTTAGGACAGAAGAACACTGAAGCTTTCTTT,CASSLGQKNTEAFF
TRBV19,.,TRBD2,TRBJ2-5,TGTGCCAGTAGTCTATTAGCGGGGCTCCAAGAGACCCAGTACTTC,CASSLLAGLQETQYF
TRBV6-5,.,.,TRBJ1-2,TGTGCCAGCAGTTACTCGCCCAGCAGCGCTAACTATGGCTACACCTTC,CASSYSPSSANYGYTF
TRBV9,.,TRBD1,TRBJ2-7,TGTGCCAGCAGCTTGGGACAGGGGTACGAGCAGTACTTC,CASSLGQGYEQYF
TRBV6-1,once,TRBD1,TRBJ1-1,TGTGCCAGCAGTACCCGGGACAGGGATGAAGCTTTCTTT,CASSTRDRDEAFF
TRBV4-3,once,.,TRBJ2-2,TGCGCCAGCAGCCAAGAATCAGGGAACACCGGGGAGCTGTTTTTT,CASSQESGNTGELFF
TRBV18,.,TRBD2,TRBJ2-5,TGTGCCAGCTCACCACGAGCGGGGGTTCAGGAGGAGACCCAGTACTTC,CASSPRAGVQEETQYF
TRBV7-9,.,.,TRBJ1-2,TGTTCCAGCAGCTCGGACATAACTAACTATGGCTACACCTTC,CSSSSDITNYGYTF
TRBV6-5,.,TRBD1,TRBJ2-1,TGTGCCAGCAGTGGAAGGGGGCCAGCCTACAATGAGCAGTTCTTC,CASSGRGPAYNEQFF
TRBV5-1,.,TRBD1,TRBJ2-7,TGCGCCAGCAGCTTGGGGGGACAGTCCTACGAGCAGTACTTC,CASSLGGQSYEQYF
TRBV9,.,.,TRBJ2-7,TGTGCCAGCAGCGTAGGCCAGACAGACTACGAGCAGTACTTC,CASSVGQTDYEQYF
TRBV5-1,.,.,TRBJ2-5,TGCGCCAGCAGGGCGACGGCAAGGGGAAAAGAGACCCAGTACTTC,CASRATARGKETQYF
TRBV5-1,.,.,TRBJ1-1,TGCGCCAGCAGCCTGGGGCCGGCGGCTGGGAACACTGAAGCTTTCTTT,CASSLGPAAGNTEAFF